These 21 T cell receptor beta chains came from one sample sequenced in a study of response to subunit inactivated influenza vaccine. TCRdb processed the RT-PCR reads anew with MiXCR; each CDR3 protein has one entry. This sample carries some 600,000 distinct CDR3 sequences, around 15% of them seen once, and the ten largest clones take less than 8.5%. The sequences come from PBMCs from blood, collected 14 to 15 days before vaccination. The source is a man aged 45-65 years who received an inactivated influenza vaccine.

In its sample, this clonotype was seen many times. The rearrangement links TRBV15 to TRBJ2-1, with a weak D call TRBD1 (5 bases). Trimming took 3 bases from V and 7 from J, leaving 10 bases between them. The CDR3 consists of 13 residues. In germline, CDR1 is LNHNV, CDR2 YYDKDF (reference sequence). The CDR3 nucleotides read TGTGCCACCAGCAGCTCTGGGGCTAATGAGCAGTTCTTC. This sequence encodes CATSSSGANEQFF.

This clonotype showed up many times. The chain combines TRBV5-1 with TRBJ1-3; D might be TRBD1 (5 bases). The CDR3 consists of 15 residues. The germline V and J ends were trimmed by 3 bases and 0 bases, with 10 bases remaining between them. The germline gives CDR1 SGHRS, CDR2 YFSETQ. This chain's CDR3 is CASSSATGSGNTIYF. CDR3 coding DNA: TGCGCCAGCAGCTCCGCTACAGGCTCTGGAAACACCATATATTTT.

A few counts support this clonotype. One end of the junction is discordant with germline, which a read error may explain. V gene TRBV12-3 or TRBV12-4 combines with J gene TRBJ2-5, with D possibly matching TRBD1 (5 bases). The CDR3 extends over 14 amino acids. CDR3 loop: CASSLSGRGVRSDF. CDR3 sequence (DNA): TGTGCCAGCAGTTTGTCAGGGCGAGGCGTCCGGAGTGACTTC.

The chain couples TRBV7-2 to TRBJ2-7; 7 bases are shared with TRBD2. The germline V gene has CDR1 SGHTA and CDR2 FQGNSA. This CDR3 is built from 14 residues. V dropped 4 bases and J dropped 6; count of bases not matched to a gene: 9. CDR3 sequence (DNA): TGTGCCAGCAGCTACGCGGGAGTGGTCTCCGAGCAGTACTTC. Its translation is CASSYAGVVSEQYF.

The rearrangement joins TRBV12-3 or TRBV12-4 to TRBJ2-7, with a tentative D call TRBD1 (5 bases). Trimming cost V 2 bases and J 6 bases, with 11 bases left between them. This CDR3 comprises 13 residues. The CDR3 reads CASSLQGSGEQYF. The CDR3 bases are TGTGCCAGCAGTTTACAGGGATCAGGCGAGCAGTACTTC.

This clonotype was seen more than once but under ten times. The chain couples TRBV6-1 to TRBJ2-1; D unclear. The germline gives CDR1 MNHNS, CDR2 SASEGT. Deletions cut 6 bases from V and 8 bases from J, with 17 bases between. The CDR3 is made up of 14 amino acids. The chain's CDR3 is CASSDTVRSDEQFF. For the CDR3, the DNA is TGTGCCAGCAGCGACACCGTTAGATCGGATGAGCAGTTCTTC.

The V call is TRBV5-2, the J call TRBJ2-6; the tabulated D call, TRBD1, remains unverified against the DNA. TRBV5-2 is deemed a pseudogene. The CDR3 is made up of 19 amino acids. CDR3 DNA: TGTGCCAGGGGCCCGGGCGGGTTTAGGGATTCGTCTGGGGCCAACGTCCTGACTTTC. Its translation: CARGPGGFRDSSGANVLTF.

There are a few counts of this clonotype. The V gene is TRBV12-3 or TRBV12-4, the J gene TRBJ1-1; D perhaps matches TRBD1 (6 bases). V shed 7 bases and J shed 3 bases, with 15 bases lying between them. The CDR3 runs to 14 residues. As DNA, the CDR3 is TGTGCCAGCACCTTTACAGGGCTCTACACTGAAGCTTTCTTT. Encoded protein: CASTFTGLYTEAFF.

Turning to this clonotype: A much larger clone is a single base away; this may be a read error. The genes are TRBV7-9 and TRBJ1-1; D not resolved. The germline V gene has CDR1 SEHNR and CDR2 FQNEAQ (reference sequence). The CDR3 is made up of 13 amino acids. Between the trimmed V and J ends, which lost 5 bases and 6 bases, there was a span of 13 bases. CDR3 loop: CASSRLGSPEAFF. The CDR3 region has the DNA TGTGCCAGCAGCCGTCTGGGGAGCCCTGAAGCTTTCTTT.

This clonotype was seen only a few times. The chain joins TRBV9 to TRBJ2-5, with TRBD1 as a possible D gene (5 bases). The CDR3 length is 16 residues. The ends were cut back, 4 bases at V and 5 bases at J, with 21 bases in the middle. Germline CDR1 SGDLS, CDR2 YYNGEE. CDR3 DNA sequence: TGTGCCAGCAGCCGTAGGGCTCAGGGCCAAGTTGAGACCCAGTACTTC. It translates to CASSRRAQGQVETQYF.

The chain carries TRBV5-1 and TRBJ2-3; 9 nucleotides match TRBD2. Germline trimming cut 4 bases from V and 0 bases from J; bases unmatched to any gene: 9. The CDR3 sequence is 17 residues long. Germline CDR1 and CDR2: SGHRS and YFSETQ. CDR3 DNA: TGCGCCAGCAGCCCACCGGGACTAGCCGACAGCACAGATACGCAGTATTTT. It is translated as CASSPPGLADSTDTQYF.

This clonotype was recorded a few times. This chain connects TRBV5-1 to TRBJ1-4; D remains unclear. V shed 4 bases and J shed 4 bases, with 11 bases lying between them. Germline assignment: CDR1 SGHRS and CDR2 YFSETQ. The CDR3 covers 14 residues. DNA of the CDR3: TGCGCCAGCAGCCTCCGGTCGTATAATGAAAAACTGTTTTTT. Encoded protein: CASSLRSYNEKLFF.

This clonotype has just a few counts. This CDR3 is CASSLVGSRNTIYF. CDR3 sequence (DNA): TGTGCCAGCAGCTTAGTCGGCAGCAGAAACACCATATATTTT. The chain employs TRBV11-2 and TRBJ1-3; no clear D gene. CDR3 length equals 14 residues. CDR1 is SGHAT, CDR2 FQNNGV, per germline. The ends were cut back, 1 base at V and 5 bases at J, with 9 bases in the middle.

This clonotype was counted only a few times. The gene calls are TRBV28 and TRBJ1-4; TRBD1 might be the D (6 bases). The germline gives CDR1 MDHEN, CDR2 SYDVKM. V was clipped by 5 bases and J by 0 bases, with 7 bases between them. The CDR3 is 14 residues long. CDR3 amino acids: CASSTGPTNEKLFF. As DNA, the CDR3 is TGTGCCAGCAGTACAGGGCCAACTAATGAAAAACTGTTTTTT.

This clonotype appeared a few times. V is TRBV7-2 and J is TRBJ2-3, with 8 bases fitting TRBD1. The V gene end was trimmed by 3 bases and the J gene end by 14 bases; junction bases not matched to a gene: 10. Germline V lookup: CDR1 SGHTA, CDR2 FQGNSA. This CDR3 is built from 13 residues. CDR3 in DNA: TGTGCCAGCAGCTTTTCGAGTCGGGACAGGTGGTATTTT. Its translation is CASSFSSRDRWYF.

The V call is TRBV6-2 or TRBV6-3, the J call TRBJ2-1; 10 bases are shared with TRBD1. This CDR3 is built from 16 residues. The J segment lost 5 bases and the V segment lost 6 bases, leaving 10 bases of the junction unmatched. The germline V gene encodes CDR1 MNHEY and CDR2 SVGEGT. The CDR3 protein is CASRTRQGATDNEQFF. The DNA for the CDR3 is TGTGCCAGCAGAACTAGACAGGGGGCTACGGACAATGAGCAGTTCTTC.

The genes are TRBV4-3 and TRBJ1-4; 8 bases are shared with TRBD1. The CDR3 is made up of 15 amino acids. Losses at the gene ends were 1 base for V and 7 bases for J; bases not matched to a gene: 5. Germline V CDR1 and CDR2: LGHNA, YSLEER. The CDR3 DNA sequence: TGCGCCAGCAGCCAAGCTCCGGGACAGGCTGAAAAACTGTTTTTT. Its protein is CASSQAPGQAEKLFF.

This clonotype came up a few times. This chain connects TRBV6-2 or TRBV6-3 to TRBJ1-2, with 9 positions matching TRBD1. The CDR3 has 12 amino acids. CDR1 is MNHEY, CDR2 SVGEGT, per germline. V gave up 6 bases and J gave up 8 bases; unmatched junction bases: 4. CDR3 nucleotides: TGTGCCAGCAGGCCGGACAGGGGCGGCTACACCTTC. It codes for CASRPDRGGYTF.

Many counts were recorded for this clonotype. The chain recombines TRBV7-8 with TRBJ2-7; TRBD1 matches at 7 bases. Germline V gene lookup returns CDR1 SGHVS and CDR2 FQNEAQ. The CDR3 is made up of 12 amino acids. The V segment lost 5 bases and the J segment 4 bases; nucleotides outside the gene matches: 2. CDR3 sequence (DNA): TGTGCCAGCAGCAGGGGACAGTACGAGCAGTACTTC. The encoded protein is CASSRGQYEQYF. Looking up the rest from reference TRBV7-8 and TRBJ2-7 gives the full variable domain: GAGVSQSPRYKVAKRGQDVALRCDPISGHVSLFWYQQALGQGPEFLTYFQNEAQLDKSGLPSDRFFAERPEGSVSTLKIQRTQQEDSAVYLCASSRGQYEQYFGPGTRLTVT.

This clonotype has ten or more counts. The CDR3 here is CSAEASGANVLTF. DNA for the CDR3: TGCAGCGCTGAAGCGTCTGGGGCCAACGTCCTGACTTTC. The V call is TRBV20-1, the J call TRBJ2-6; unclear D gene. CDR3 length: 13 residues. Germline V gives CDR1 DFQATT, CDR2 SNEGSKA (reference sequence).

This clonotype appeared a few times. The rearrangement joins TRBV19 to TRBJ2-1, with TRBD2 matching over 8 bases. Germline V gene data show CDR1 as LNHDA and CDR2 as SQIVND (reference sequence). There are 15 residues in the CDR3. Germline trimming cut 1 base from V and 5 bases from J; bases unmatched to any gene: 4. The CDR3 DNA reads TGTGCCAGTAGTATAGGAGCGGGAGTCAACAATGAGCAGTTCTTC. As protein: CASSIGAGVNNEQFF.